The 3 T cell receptor beta chains given below trace back to one sample, sequenced in a study of neurological immune-mediated disorders. In TCRdb, the 5' RACE reads were re-called with MiXCR into one record per CDR3 protein. The table shows about 24,000 distinct CDR3 sequences, with 13% occurring only once. Sequences were obtained from PBMCs. Receptors were obtained from a woman aged 40 to 50 with HTLV-1-associated myelopathy (HAM/TSP).

This clonotype was detected ten times or more. This sequence joins TRBV5-4 and TRBJ2-3; either TRBD1 or TRBD2 may supply D (5 bases each). CDR3 size: 16 residues. The germline gives CDR1 SGHNT, CDR2 YYREEE (reference sequence). Trimming pared 0 bases from V and 2 bases from J, leaving 13 bases between. The CDR3 DNA sequence: TGTGCCAGCAGCTTGGCGGGGCTATCGGTCACAGATACGCAGTATTTT. This encodes CASSLAGLSVTDTQYF.

The chain couples TRBV27 to TRBJ2-7, with D maybe TRBD1 (7 bases). CDR3 length: 16 residues. Germline CDR1 MNHEY, CDR2 SMNVEV (reference sequence). With 1 base removed from V and 0 bases from J, the gap between germline ends came to 13 bases. The CDR3: CASSLFAGQNSYEQYF. The CDR3 DNA sequence: TGTGCCAGCAGTTTATTCGCGGGACAGAACTCCTACGAGCAGTACTTC.

Ten or more counts support this clonotype. The genes are TRBV5-1 and TRBJ1-2, with 12 bases that match TRBD1. Germline CDR1 SGHRS, CDR2 YFSETQ. V lost 1 base, J lost 8 bases, and 6 bases stayed unmatched. CDR3 length: 15 amino acids. CDR3 nucleotides: TGCGCCAGCAGCTTGTCCCGGGACAGGGGGCAAGGCTACACCTTC. As protein: CASSLSRDRGQGYTF. The full variable domain, in which reference TRBV5-1 and TRBJ1-2 provide the parts outside the CDR3, is KAGVTQTPRYLIKTRGQQVTLSCSPISGHRSVSWYQQTPGQGLQFLFEYFSETQRNKGNFPGRFSGRQFSNSRSEMNVSTLELGDSALYLCASSLSRDRGQGYTFGSGTRLTVV.